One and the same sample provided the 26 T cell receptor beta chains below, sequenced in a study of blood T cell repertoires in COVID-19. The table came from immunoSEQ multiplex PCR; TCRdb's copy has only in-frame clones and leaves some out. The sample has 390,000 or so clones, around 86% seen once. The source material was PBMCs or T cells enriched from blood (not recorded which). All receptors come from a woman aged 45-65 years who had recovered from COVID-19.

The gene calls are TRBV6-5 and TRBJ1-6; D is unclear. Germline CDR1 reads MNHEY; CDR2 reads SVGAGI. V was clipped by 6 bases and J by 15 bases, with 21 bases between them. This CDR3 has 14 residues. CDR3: CASRTETPRRNLHF. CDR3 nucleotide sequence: TGTGCCAGCAGAACAGAGACCCCGCGACGAAACCTCCACTTT.

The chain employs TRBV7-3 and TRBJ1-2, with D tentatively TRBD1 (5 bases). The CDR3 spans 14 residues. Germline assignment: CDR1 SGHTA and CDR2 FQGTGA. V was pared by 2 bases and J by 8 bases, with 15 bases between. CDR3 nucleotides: TGTGCCAGCAGCTTAGGTCCAGGGAATGGGGGCTACACCTTC. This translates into CASSLGPGNGGYTF.

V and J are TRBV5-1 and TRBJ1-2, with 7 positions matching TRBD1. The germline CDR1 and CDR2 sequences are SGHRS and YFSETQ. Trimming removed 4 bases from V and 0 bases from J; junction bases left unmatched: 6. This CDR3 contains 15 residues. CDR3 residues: CASSITGTANYGYTF. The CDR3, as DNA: TGCGCCAGCAGCATAACCGGGACAGCTAACTATGGCTACACCTTC. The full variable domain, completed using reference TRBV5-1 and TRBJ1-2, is KAGVTQTPRYLIKTRGQQVTLSCSPISGHRSVSWYQQTPGQGLQFLFEYFSETQRNKGNFPGRFSGRQFSNSRSEMNVSTLELGDSALYLCASSITGTANYGYTFGSGTRLTVV.

CDR3 bases: TGCAGCGTTGAAGAGGGGGCAGGGGGCCACACTGAAGCTTTCTTT. This codes for CSVEEGAGGHTEAFF. The rearrangement uses TRBV29-1 and TRBJ1-1; 8 nucleotides align to TRBD1. The CDR3 covers 15 residues. Per germline, CDR1 SQVTM and CDR2 ANQGSEA. Trimming removed 0 bases from V and 3 bases from J; junction bases left unmatched: 6.

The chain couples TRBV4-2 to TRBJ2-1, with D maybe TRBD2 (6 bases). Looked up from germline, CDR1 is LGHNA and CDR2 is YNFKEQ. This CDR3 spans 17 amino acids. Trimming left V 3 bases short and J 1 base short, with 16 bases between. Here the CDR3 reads CASSQRDRGISYNEQFF. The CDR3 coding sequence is TGTGCCAGCAGCCAGAGGGACCGGGGGATATCCTACAATGAGCAGTTCTTC.

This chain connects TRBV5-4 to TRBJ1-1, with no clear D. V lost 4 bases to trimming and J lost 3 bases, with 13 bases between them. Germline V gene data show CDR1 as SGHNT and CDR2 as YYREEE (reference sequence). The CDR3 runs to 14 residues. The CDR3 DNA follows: TGTGCCAGCAGCATCGGAAAGACACACACTGAAGCTTTCTTT. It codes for CASSIGKTHTEAFF.

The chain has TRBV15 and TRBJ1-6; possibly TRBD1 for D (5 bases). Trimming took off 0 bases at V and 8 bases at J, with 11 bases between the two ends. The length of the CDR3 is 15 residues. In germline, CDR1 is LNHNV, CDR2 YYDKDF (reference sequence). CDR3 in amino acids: CATSREGGRDSPLHF. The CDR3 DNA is TGTGCCACCAGCAGAGAGGGGGGGAGAGATTCACCCCTCCACTTT. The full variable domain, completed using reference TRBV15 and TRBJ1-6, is DAMVIQNPRYQVTQFGKPVTLSCSQTLNHNVMYWYQQKSSQAPKLLFHYYDKDFNNEADTPDNFQSRRPNTSFCFLDIRSPGLGDTAMYLCATSREGGRDSPLHFGNGTRLTVT.

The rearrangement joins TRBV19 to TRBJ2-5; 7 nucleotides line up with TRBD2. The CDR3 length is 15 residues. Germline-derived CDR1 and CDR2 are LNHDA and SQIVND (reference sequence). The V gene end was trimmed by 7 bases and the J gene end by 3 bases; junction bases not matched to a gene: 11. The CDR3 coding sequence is TGTGCCAGTACCCCGGTTTGGGCGGGAGAAGAGACCCAGTACTTC. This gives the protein CASTPVWAGEETQYF.

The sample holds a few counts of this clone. The CDR3, as DNA: TGTGCCAGCAGCCAAAGGCCGGACAGCGACTATGGCTACACCTTC. It translates to CASSQRPDSDYGYTF. This sequence joins TRBV4-2 and TRBJ1-2; possible D gene TRBD1, 6 bases. This CDR3 region has 15 residues. The V and J ends lost 2 bases and 3 bases respectively, with 13 bases between them. Germline CDR1 LGHNA, CDR2 YNFKEQ.

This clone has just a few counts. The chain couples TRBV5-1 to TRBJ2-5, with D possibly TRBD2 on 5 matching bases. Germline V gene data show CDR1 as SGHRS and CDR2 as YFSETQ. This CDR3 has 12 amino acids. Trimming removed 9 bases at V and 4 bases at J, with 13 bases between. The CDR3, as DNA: TGCGCCACGGGAATGTCGGGAGAGACCCAGTACTTC. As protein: CATGMSGETQYF.

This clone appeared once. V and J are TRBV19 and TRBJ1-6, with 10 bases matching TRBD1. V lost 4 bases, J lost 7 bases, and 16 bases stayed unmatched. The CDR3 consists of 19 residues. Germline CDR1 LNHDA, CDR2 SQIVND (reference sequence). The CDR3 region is CASSRMLSDRGRLNSPLHF. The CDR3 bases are TGTGCCAGTAGTAGAATGCTTAGCGACAGGGGGCGGTTGAATTCACCCCTCCACTTT.

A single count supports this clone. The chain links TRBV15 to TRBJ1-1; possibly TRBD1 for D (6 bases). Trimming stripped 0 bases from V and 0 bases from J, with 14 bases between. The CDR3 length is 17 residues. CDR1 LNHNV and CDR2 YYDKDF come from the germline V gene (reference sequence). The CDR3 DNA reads TGTGCCACCAGCAGAGATACCGGACAGTCGGTGAACACTGAAGCTTTCTTT. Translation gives CATSRDTGQSVNTEAFF.

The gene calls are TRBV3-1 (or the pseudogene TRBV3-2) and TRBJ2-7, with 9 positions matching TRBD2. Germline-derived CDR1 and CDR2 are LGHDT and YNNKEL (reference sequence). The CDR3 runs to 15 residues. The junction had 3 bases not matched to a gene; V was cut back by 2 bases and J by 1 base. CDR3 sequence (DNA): TGTGCCAGCAGCCAAAGCGGGAGGTTTTCCTACGAGCAGTACTTC. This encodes CASSQSGRFSYEQYF.

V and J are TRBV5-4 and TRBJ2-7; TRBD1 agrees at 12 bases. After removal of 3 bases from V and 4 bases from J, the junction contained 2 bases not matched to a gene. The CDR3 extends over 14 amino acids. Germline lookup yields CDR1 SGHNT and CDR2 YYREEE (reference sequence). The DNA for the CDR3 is TGTGCCAGCAGCTGGGGACAGGGGGCTTACGAGCAGTACTTC. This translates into CASSWGQGAYEQYF.

This CDR3 is CASSLQGTNTEAFF. CDR3 DNA sequence: TGTGCCAGCAGCTTGCAGGGGACGAACACTGAAGCTTTCTTT. This chain uses TRBV9 with TRBJ1-1; a weak D match, TRBD1 (6 bases). Trimming took off 4 bases at V and 1 base at J, with 11 bases between the two ends. From germline, CDR1 is SGDLS and CDR2 YYNGEE. The CDR3 has 14 amino acids.

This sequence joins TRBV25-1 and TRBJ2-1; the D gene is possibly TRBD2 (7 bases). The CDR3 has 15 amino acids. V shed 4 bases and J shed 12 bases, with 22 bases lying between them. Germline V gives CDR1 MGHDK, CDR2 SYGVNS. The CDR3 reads CASSVWAGARIGQFF. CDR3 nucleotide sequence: TGTGCCAGCAGTGTTTGGGCGGGGGCCCGGATAGGGCAGTTCTTC.

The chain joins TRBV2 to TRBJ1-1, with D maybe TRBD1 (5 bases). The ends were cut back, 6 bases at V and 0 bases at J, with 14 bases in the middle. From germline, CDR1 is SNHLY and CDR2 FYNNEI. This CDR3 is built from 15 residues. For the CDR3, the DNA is TGTGCCAGCAGCCGGGGGGAGGGGCTGAACACTGAAGCTTTCTTT. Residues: CASSRGEGLNTEAFF.

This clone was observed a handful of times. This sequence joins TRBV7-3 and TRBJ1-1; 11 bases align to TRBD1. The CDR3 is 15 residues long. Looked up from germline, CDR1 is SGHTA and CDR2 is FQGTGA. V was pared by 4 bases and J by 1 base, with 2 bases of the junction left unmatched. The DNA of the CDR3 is TGTGCCAGCAGCTGGACAGGGGGCGCGAACACTGAAGCTTTCTTT. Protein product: CASSWTGGANTEAFF.

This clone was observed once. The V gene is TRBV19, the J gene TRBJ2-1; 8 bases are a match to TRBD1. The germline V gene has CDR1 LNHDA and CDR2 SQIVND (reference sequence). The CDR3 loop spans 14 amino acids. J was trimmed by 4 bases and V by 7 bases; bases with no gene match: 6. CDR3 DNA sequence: TGTGCCAGTAATCAGGGGGCCGGTTACAATGAGCAGTTCTTC. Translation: CASNQGAGYNEQFF.

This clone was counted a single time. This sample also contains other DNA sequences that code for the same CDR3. The CDR3 sequence is CASSSGGNTEAFF. In DNA form, the CDR3 reads TGTGCCAGCAGCTCGGGGGGGAACACTGAAGCTTTCTTT. The gene calls are TRBV7-9 and TRBJ1-1; TRBD1 might be the D (5 bases). V was pared by 4 bases and J by 1 base, with 7 bases between. This CDR3 has 13 amino acids. CDR1 and CDR2 (germline): SEHNR, FQNEAQ (reference sequence). Full variable domain (rest looked up from reference TRBV7-9 and TRBJ1-1): DTGVSQNPRHKITKRGQNVTFRCDPISEHNRLYWYRQTLGQGPEFLTYFQNEAQLEKSRLLSDRFSAERPKGSFSTLEIQRTEQGDSAMYLCASSSGGNTEAFFGQGTRLTVV.

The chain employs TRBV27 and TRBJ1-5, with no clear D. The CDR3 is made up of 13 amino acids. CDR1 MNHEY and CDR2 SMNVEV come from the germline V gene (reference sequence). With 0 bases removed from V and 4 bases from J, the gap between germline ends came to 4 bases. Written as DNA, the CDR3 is TGTGCCAGCAGTTTATCCCTTAATCAGCCCCAGCATTTT. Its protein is CASSLSLNQPQHF.

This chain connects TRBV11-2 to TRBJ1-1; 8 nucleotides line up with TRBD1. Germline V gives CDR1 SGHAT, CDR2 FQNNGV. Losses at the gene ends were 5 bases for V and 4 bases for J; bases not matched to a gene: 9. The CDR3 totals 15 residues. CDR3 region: CASSRAGGRGTEAFF. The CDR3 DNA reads TGTGCCAGCAGCAGAGCAGGGGGCAGAGGCACTGAAGCTTTCTTT.

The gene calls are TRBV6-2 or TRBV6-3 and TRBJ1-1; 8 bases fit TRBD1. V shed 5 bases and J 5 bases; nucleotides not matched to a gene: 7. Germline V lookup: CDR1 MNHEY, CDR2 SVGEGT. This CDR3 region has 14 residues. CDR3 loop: CASSPLQGVTEAFF. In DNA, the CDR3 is TGTGCCAGCAGTCCACTACAGGGGGTTACTGAAGCTTTCTTT.

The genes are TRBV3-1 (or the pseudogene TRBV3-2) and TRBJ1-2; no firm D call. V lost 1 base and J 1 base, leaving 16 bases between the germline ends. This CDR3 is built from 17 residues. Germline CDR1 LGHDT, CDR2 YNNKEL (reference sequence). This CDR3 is CASSQAALQNVNYGYTF. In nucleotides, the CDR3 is TGTGCCAGCAGCCAAGCGGCCTTACAGAATGTTAACTATGGCTACACCTTC.

In DNA form, the CDR3 reads TGTGCCAGCAGCCAAGACGGTCTAGCGGGAGGGCCCTCCTACAATGAGCAGTTCTTC. Encoded protein: CASSQDGLAGGPSYNEQFF. This sequence joins TRBV3-1 (or the pseudogene TRBV3-2) and TRBJ2-1; 12 bases align to TRBD2. The length of the CDR3 is 19 residues. After removal of 0 bases from V and 0 bases from J, the junction contained 6 bases not matched to a gene. Germline assignment: CDR1 LGHDT and CDR2 YNNKEL (reference sequence).

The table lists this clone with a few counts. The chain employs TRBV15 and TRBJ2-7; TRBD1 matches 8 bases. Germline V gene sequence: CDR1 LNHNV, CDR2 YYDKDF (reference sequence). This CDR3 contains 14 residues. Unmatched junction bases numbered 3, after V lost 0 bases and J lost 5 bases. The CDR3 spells CATSRDGQGDEQYF. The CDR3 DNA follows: TGTGCCACCAGCAGAGACGGACAGGGCGACGAGCAGTACTTC. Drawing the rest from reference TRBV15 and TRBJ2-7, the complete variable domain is DAMVIQNPRYQVTQFGKPVTLSCSQTLNHNVMYWYQQKSSQAPKLLFHYYDKDFNNEADTPDNFQSRRPNTSFCFLDIRSPGLGDTAMYLCATSRDGQGDEQYFGPGTRLTVT.